This record covers a single T cell receptor (beta chain). The record originates from a study of identifying expanded T cells in peripheral blood. Generated by immunoSEQ multiplex PCR, the TCRdb table keeps only in-frame clones and is missing some. The sample records around 120,000 clones, 84% being singletons. The V gene end was trimmed by 5 bases and the J gene end by 6 bases; junction bases not matched to a gene: 2. CDR1 and CDR2 (germline): SGHTA, FQGTGA. This CDR3 is 13 amino acids long. The sample taken for sequencing was blood. The clonotype was recovered from a person aged 18 to 70 in good health. The chain carries TRBV7-3 and TRBJ2-2, with 8 bases matching TRBD1. DNA for the CDR3: TGTGCCAGCAGCAGACAGGGGCCCGGGGAGCTGTTTTTT. This codes for CASSRQGPGELFF.